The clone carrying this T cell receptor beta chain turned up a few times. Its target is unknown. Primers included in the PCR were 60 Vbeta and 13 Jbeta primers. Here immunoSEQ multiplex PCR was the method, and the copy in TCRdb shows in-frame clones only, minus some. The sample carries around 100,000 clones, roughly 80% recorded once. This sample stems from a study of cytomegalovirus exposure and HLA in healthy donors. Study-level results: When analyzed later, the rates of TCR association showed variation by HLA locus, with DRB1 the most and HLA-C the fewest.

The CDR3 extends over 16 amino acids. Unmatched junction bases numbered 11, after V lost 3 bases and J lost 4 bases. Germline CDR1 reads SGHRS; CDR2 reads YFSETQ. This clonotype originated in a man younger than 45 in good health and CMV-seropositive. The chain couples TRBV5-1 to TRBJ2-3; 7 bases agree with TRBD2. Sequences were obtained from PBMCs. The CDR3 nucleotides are TGCGCCAGCAGCTGGGGGGGATCCGGCGTGTCAGATACGCAGTATTTT. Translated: CASSWGGSGVSDTQYF.